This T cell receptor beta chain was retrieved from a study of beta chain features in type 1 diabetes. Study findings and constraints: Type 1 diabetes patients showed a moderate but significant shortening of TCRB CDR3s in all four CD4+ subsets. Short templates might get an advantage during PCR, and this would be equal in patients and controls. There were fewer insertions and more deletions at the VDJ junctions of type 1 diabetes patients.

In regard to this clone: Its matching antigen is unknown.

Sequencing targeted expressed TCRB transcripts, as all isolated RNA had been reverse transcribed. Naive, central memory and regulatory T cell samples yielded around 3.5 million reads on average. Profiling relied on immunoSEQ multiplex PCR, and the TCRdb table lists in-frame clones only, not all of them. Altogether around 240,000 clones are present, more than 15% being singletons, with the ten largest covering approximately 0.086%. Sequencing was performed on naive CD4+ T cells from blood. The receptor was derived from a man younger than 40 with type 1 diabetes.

The CDR3 sequence is CASSSETGTTSYEQYF. The CDR3 DNA reads as TGTGCCAGCAGCTCTGAAACCGGGACAACCTCCTACGAGCAGTACTTC. The chain has TRBV28 and TRBJ2-7; tentative D call: TRBD1 (6 bases). Trimming took 6 bases from V and 0 from J, leaving 18 bases between them. Germline V lookup: CDR1 MDHEN, CDR2 SYDVKM. The CDR3 covers 16 residues.